This TCR beta chain was sequenced for a study of cytomegalovirus exposure and HLA in healthy donors (TCRdb year 2017). About the investigation overall: In an earlier analysis of some 610 of the donors, 276 Gb of sequence data and some 120 million unique TCR beta sequences from roughly 190 million T cells were reported. The study combined high-throughput TCR immunosequencing, statistical association of individual TCRs with disease status, and machine learning to predict cytomegalovirus infection status. In addition to the first cohort of around 670 subjects, a separate validation cohort of 130 or so different subjects was used. HLA typing included class I and class II loci at four-digit resolution. Several DR-DQ haplotypes were handled as single units for association and clustering because linkage in the cohort was strong. In a later analysis, previously published TCR beta repertoires from about 670 donors were re-analyzed and high-resolution HLA genotyping was added so that TCR occurrence patterns could be studied. Rather than using new phenotypic data, the later analysis identified candidate immune exposures from TCR beta sequences and from how often those sequences occurred across donors. An earlier analysis of roughly 580 of the donors used high-throughput TCR beta sequencing to judge whether each TCR beta V gene segment behaved as functional or pseudogenic. Roughly 300 gigabases of sequencing data and 91 million or so unique TCR sequences made up an early release that covered several hundred HLA-typed donors. In a later genetic analysis, genome-wide SNP genotypes for about 55% of the roughly 670 donors were used, and that subset was treated as a discovery cohort. Alongside the repertoire data, information on donor age, sex, ethnicity and CMV serostatus was compiled. On average, around 240,000 unique TCR beta nucleotide sequences were sequenced per donor among 398 genotyped donors of the cohort, with roughly 19% of those sequences being non-productive. Every discovery cohort repertoire had been produced on one sequencing platform. The T cell repertoires of 666 subjects were profiled by immunosequencing and related to cytomegalovirus serostatus. Typing coverage differed by locus: A, B, C, DRB1 and DQB1 were typed in about 620-630 donors, DQA1 in about 500, DPA1 in around 580, and DPB1 in 450 to 490. Of the roughly 410 genotyped donors, approximately 81% were placed in the genetic ancestry cluster associated with self-reported Caucasian donors. The aim of the study was to test whether cataloging public T cell receptors could identify signatures of past pathogen exposure.

Study-wide findings and limitations: A few of the identified cytomegalovirus-associated TCR beta chains were confirmed in vitro to be specific for cytomegalovirus antigens. Because the 87-base-pair reads could not distinguish some IMGT-functional V segments, including TRBV6-2 and TRBV6-3, those segments were excluded. Because HLA typing was missing for some donors at each locus, association tests included only the typed subset. A further reported finding was that TCR beta sequences accurately predicted the HLA-A and HLA-B alleles for most subjects in the first cohort. In a later genetic analysis, a missense DCLRE1C variant was associated with V-gene and J-gene trimming of TCR beta chains, and the association was replicated in an independent cohort. The presence/absence analyses assumed that sequencing depth was roughly uniform across donors, and that assumption may not be true. A later genetic analysis reported fewer N-insertions in productive TCRs among donors in an Asian-associated ancestry cluster than the 666-donor mean. Because counts were too low, 15 or so rarely observed V segments, including chromosome 9 orphons, were excluded from the earlier analysis of 587 of the donors. Across donors, most TCR sequences were observed very rarely, whereas some public TCRs were present in many individuals. The classifier was reported to diagnose cytomegalovirus status with high specificity and sensitivity in both the original and validation cohorts. The sequencing pipeline was judged likely to have produced a cluster of highly shared sequence variants as a technical artifact. According to a later analysis, TCR association rates differed among HLA loci, with DRB1 alleles showing the most associated TCRs and HLA-C alleles showing the fewest. For the cohort, immune exposure information was limited to CMV serostatus. This cohort had only TCR beta chains sequenced, and the lack of alpha or paired-chain data limited which features could be detected. A total of 164 TCR beta chains were listed by the study as associated with cytomegalovirus. When HLA alleles, especially DR and DQ, strongly co-occurred, TCR associations were difficult to assign to individual alleles. According to a later analysis, parvovirus B19, influenza, CMV and Epstein-Barr virus appeared linked to several top co-occurrence clusters. Linkage disequilibrium might explain the correlated functional status among segregating V segments, but an unknown experimental factor could not be ruled out. Most CMV-associated TCR beta chains appeared to be HLA-restricted in a later analysis, and the HLA associations seemed to be driven largely by CMV exposure. At a false discovery rate of 0.05, a later analysis linked some 17,000 TCR beta sequences to specific HLA alleles. The authors suggested that the approach could potentially be generalized to other disease states and immunological phenotypes. Broadly in line with IMGT annotations, most TCR beta V segments showed up in productive rearrangements about 90% or about 30% of the time in an earlier analysis of about 500 of the donors. A later analysis found that HLA-associated TCR beta chains were more clonally expanded and had lower generation probabilities than equally common non-associated chains.

The germline V gene supplies CDR1 MDHEN and CDR2 SYDVKM. From the cysteine through the phenylalanine, the CDR3 covers 14 amino acids. CDR3 DNA only is kept here, 42 bases in frame from base 1. The germline ends are 18 bases apart after V is trimmed by 9 bases and J by 3 bases. Regarding this clone: Its target antigen remains unknown.

In total, 500 to 700 healthy bone marrow donors made up the cohort. At the time of sampling, all cohort members were nominally healthy, though unrecorded immune exposures were likely present. The donor was CMV seronegative and was included in the group of approximately 350 seronegative cohort members. Every donor gave a peripheral blood sample, and the peripheral blood mononuclear cells from that sample were used for TCR beta sequencing. The Qiagen DNeasy Blood Extraction Kit was used to extract genomic DNA from the blood cell samples. Library prep was done by the immunoSEQ multiplex PCR assay. For the multiplex PCR, a mixture combining 60 forward primers for TCR Vbeta segments and 13 reverse primers for TCR Jbeta segments was used. Amplification of the CDR3 region of rearranged TCR beta genes was performed with a multiplex PCR assay on genomic DNA. Amplified TCR beta libraries were sequenced as 87-base-pair reads on the Illumina HiSeq System. The original methods were these. A later analysis tallied roughly 76 million unique TCR beta chains across the 610 or so repertoires, and about 12 million of those chains were shared by two or more donors. Raw reads were error-corrected and collapsed into unique sequences with a nearest-neighbor algorithm that merged closely related sequences to remove PCR and sequencing errors. CDR3 sequences were aligned to IMGT reference sequences to assign V, D and J gene segments. Each retained sequence needed at least a six-nucleotide match to both a V gene segment and a J gene segment. Rearrangements were called productive when the CDR3 lacked stop codons and stayed in frame with V and J; all others were non-productive. CDR3 was defined by IMGT convention, running from the second conserved V-encoded cysteine to the conserved J-encoded phenylalanine. The earlier analysis of about 570 of the donors excluded any sequence lacking an unambiguous match to a single V gene segment. In an earlier analysis of a few hundred of the donors, V segments were called functional above 56.7% productive rearrangements and were called segregating when the between-donor standard deviation exceeded 5%. A statistical classification framework was built for diagnosing cytomegalovirus status from the catalog of TCR beta chain sequences. A later analysis assigned V and J genes by comparing TCR nucleotide sequences with IMGT/GENE-DB human TR gene sequences. The TCRdist pipeline was used in a later analysis to assign CDR3 sequences and most-parsimonious VDJ recombination scenarios. In a later analysis, every TCR beta chain was defined by the combination of its CDR3 amino acid sequence and its V-gene family, and reads without a unique V-gene family were dropped. In a later analysis, 450 to 600 highly shared, low-generation-probability nucleotide sequences were removed to address suspected cross-contamination and a sequencing artifact. In a later analysis, a clonal expansion index for each public chain was calculated from normalized within-repertoire ranks of inferred template counts. In a later analysis, generation probabilities were computed with a VDJ recombination model fitted to out-of-frame rearrangements, and the resulting probabilities were checked against IGoR. In a later analysis, hypergeometric tests were used to score TCR-TCR, TCR-HLA and TCR-CMV co-occurrence, with a repertoire-size bias correction applied to TCR pairs. In a later analysis, false discovery rates were estimated by permuting HLA or CMV assignments 20 times. In a later analysis, co-occurring TCRs were grouped using DBSCAN, with TCRdist sequence similarity added in when clustering inside HLA-allele-positive subsets. Repertoires with fewer than 30,000 or more than 120,000 public chains were left out of co-occurrence clustering, as were four to six repertoires with anomalous nucleotide sharing. TCRdb took this table from immuneACCESS and kept in-frame rearrangements with V and J called. Such tables lack part of the clones; where checked against another copy, unresolved V genes explain under half of the gap, and the rest is unexplained. Clone size and the V and J calls come from that table; the DNA yielded D and trimming. The table for this sample lists some 120,000 clones. The ten largest clonotypes hold under 1.3% of the sample.

The sequencing sample was made of PBMCs. The origin of this receptor is a man aged 18 to 29 in good health and CMV-seronegative. The rearranged segments are TRBV28 and TRBJ2-7; the D region possibly corresponds to TRBD2 (6 bases align). The CDR3 reads as follows: CASLTGLGGYEQYF. The DNA reads as follows: TGTGCCAGTCTCACGGGCTTGGGGGGCTACGAGCAGTACTTC.